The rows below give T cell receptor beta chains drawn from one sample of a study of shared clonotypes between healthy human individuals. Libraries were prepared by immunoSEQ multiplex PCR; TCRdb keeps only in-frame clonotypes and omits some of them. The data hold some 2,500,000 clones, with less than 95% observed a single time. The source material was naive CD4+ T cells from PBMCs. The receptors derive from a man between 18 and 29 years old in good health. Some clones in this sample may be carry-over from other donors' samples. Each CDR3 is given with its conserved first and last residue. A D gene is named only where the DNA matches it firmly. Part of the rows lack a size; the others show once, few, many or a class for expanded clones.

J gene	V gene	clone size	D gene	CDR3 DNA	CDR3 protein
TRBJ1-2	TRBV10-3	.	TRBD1	TGTGCCATCAGTGGCCATCCCACCGGGACAGATAACTATGGCTACACCTTC	CAISGHPTGTDNYGYTF
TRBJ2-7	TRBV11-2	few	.	TGTGCCAGCAGCCTAAGACAGACCTACGAGCAGTACTTC	CASSLRQTYEQYF
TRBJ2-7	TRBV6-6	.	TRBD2	TGTGCCAGCAGTCCTCGGACTAGCGGGACCTACGAGCAGTACTTC	CASSPRTSGTYEQYF
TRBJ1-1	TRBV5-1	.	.	TGCGCCAGCAGCTCCGGAATGGCAGGGAATACTGAAGCTTTCTTT	CASSSGMAGNTEAFF
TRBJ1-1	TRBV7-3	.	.	TGTGCCAGCAGCCTCGTCGAGGACACTGAAGCTTTCTTT	CASSLVEDTEAFF
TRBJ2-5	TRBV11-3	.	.	TGTGCCAGCAGCCGCGGTTACCAAGAGACCCAGTACTTC	CASSRGYQETQYF
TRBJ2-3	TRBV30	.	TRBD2	TGTGCCCGAACACTAGCGGGAGGGCCAGTGGATACGCAGTATTTT	CARTLAGGPVDTQYF
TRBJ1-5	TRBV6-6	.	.	TGTGCCAGCAGGGTGGGACGGTATAGCAATCAGCCCCAGCATTTT	CASRVGRYSNQPQHF
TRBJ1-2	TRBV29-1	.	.	TGCAGCGCGGGCGGGGGGGAGAAGTATGGCTACACCTTC	CSAGGGEKYGYTF
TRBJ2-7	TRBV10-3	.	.	TGTGCCATCAGTGCCCCGGGACTCCGCTCCTACGAGCAGTACTTC	CAISAPGLRSYEQYF
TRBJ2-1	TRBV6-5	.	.	TGTGCCAGCAGTTACTTGGGCGGGGAGAATGAGCAGTTCTTC	CASSYLGGENEQFF
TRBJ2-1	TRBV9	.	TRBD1	TGTGCCAGCACCCCGGGACAGGGTGACAATGAGCAGTTCTTC	CASTPGQGDNEQFF
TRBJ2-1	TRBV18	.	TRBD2	TGTGCCAGCTCACTACTTATCCAGCGGGGAACCTACAATGAGCAGTTCTTC	CASSLLIQRGTYNEQFF
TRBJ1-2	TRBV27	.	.	TGTGCCAGCAGGGAAGCCAGGGAACGCTATGGCTACACCTTC	CASREARERYGYTF
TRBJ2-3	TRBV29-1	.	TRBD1	TGCAGCGTAAGGTCCGGGACAGGGTTCGGAGATACGCAGTATTTT	CSVRSGTGFGDTQYF
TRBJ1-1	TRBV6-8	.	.	TGTGCCAGCAGTTCGGGGGACACCCGTGGATACACTGAAGCTTTCTTT	CASSSGDTRGYTEAFF
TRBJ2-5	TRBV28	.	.	TGTGCCAGCAGAGGATGGGGCGGCACGGTCGGAGGAGAGACCCAGTACTTC	CASRGWGGTVGGETQYF
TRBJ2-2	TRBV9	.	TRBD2	TGTGCCAGCAGCGTAGCTAGTACTAGCGGGGGTTCAAGGCTGTTTTTT	CASSVASTSGGSRLFF
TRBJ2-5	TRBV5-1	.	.	TGCGCCAGCAGCCGGGACCCTGGGGAGACCCAGTACTTC	CASSRDPGETQYF
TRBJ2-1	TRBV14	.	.	TGTGCCAGCAGCCAGCAACCCAAAATCGGGGCTTTCTACAATGAGCAGTTCTTC	CASSQQPKIGAFYNEQFF
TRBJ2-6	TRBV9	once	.	TGTGCCAGCAGCGCAGAATTGCGGGGCTCCTCTGGGGCCAACGTCCTGACTTTC	CASSAELRGSSGANVLTF
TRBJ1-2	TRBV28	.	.	TGTGCCAGCAGTTTGCGTCCAGCGCCGACAAACTATGGCTACACCTTC	CASSLRPAPTNYGYTF
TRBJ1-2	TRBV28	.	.	TGTGCCAGCGATACCAGGGCCCCCCAGGGCTACACCTTC	CASDTRAPQGYTF
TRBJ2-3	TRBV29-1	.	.	TGCAGCGGACTCCGGGATGGTACGCAGTATTTT	CSGLRDGTQYF
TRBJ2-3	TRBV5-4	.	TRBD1	TGTGCCAGCAGCTTACTAGGGGGCCCAGATACGCAGTATTTT	CASSLLGGPDTQYF
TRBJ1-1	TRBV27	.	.	TGTGCCAGCAGTCGGACCAGCGCGGGAACTGAAGCTTTCTTT	CASSRTSAGTEAFF
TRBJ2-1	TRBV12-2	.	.	TGTGCAAGTCGCTTAGCGGCTAGCGGGAGCTCCTACAATGAGCAGTTCTTC	CASRLAASGSSYNEQFF
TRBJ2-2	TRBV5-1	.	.	TGCGCCAGCAGCTTGGGGGTCGCAGGGACCGCCGGGGAGCTGTTTTTT	CASSLGVAGTAGELFF
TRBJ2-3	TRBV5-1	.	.	TGCGCCAGCAGCTTGGGTACAGGACGGTCGCCTCGGGATACGCAGTATTTT	CASSLGTGRSPRDTQYF
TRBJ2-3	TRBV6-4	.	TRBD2	TGTGCCAGCAGTGTAGGACTAGCCGGGGATACGCAGTATTTT	CASSVGLAGDTQYF